These T cell receptor beta chains were read from a single sample in a study of human T cells and chemical hapten exposure. TCRdb fed the RACE reads into MiXCR, producing one record per CDR3 protein. The data show approximately 92,000 distinct CDR3 sequences, over 10% seen once. Here the sequenced sample was whole blood, taken in connection with sensitization to the hapten diphenylcyclopropenone (DPC). The receptors stem from a woman between 40 and 50 years old with alopecia areata. Some clones in this sample may be carry-over from other donors' samples. Each CDR3 is given with its conserved first and last residue. D genes are given only for firm matches. The size field is filled for only some rows; it gives once, few, many or a size class.

v_gene	abundance	d_gene	j_gene	CDR3aa	CDR3nt
TRBV29-1	once	.	TRBJ2-7	CSVAFGLLSSYEQYF	TGCAGCGTTGCCTTTGGACTTCTAAGCTCCTACGAGCAGTACTTC
TRBV7-2	.	.	TRBJ1-5	CASSSQTTGTYQPQHF	TGTGCCAGCAGCTCCCAGACGACAGGAACCTATCAGCCCCAGCATTTT
TRBV7-9	many	.	TRBJ1-6	CASSFVGGVSPLHF	TGTGCCAGCAGCTTCGTCGGGGGAGTTTCACCCCTCCACTTT
TRBV20-1	.	TRBD1	TRBJ1-1	CSARLRQGGTEAFF	TGCAGTGCTAGACTAAGACAGGGAGGGACTGAAGCTTTCTTT
TRBV7-2	few	.	TRBJ1-1	CASSFEGGGEAFF	TGTGCCAGCAGCTTTGAAGGGGGAGGTGAAGCTTTCTTT
TRBV5-1	.	.	TRBJ1-1	CASSLEGATRDTEAFF	TGCGCCAGCAGCTTGGAAGGGGCGACTAGGGACACTGAAGCTTTCTTT
TRBV7-2	.	TRBD2	TRBJ2-1	CASSRPTGRTLSSYNEQFF	TGTGCCAGCAGCCGCCCCACCGGGAGGACCTTAAGCTCCTACAATGAGCAGTTCTTC
TRBV20-1	.	.	TRBJ2-7	CSASDRGSRGIHEQYF	TGCAGTGCTAGCGACCGCGGTAGCCGGGGGATCCACGAGCAGTACTTC
TRBV4-3	many	.	TRBJ2-3	CASSQEPNPSTDTQYF	TGCGCCAGCAGCCAAGAACCTAACCCTAGCACAGATACGCAGTATTTT
TRBV7-9	.	.	TRBJ1-2	CASSFDYGYTF	TGTGCCAGCAGCTTCGACTATGGCTACACCTTC
TRBV6-2/TRBV6-3	.	.	TRBJ1-5	CASARTGNQPQHF	TGTGCCAGCGCGAGGACAGGCAATCAGCCCCAGCATTTT
TRBV7-9	few	TRBD1	TRBJ2-1	CASSLEGAAYNEQFF	TGTGCCAGCAGCCTAGAGGGGGCCGCCTACAATGAGCAGTTCTTC
TRBV28	many	TRBD2	TRBJ2-1	CASSLGRLAGSGNEQFF	TGTGCCAGCAGTTTAGGAAGACTAGCGGGATCGGGCAATGAGCAGTTCTTC
TRBV5-6	few	.	TRBJ2-7	CASSLDGEAQYF	TGTGCCAGCAGCTTGGATGGGGAGGCTCAGTACTTC
TRBV19	many	.	TRBJ1-1	CASSMVQSNTEAFF	TGTGCCAGTAGTATGGTACAGTCGAACACTGAAGCTTTCTTT